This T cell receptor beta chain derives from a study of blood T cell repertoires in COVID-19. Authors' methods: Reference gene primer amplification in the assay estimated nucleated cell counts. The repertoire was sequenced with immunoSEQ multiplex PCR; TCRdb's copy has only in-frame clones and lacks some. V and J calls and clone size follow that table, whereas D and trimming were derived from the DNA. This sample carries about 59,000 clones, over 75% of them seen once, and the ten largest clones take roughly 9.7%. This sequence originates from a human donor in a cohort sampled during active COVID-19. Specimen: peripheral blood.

The CDR3 reads CASTPGLAEHTDTQYF. Written as DNA, the CDR3 is TGTGCCAGTACCCCGGGACTAGCGGAACACACAGATACGCAGTATTTT. The chain is built from TRBV19 and TRBJ2-3, with 11 positions matching TRBD2. Germline CDR1 is LNHDA and CDR2 is SQIVND (reference sequence). There are 16 residues in the CDR3. Unmatched junction bases numbered 8, after V lost 7 bases and J lost 2 bases.